One sample yielded the 11 T cell receptor beta chains listed below, sequenced in a study of cytomegalovirus exposure and HLA in healthy donors. The PCR had 60 Vbeta and 13 Jbeta primers. Clones were read by immunoSEQ multiplex PCR, and TCRdb kept only the in-frame ones, dropping some. Here the sample spans 180,000 or so clones, approximately 79% being singletons. The sequencing sample was made of PBMCs. The receptor source for this set is a man aged 35 to 55 in good health and CMV-seropositive.

The chain has TRBV4-1 and TRBJ2-2; 9 positions agree with TRBD2. CDR3 length: 17 amino acids. J lost 3 bases, V lost 0 bases, and 5 bases had no gene match. Per germline, CDR1 MGHRA and CDR2 YSYEKL. The DNA for the CDR3 is TGCGCCAGCAGCCAAGATATGGCGGGAGGGTACACCGGGGAGCTGTTTTTT. Translation: CASSQDMAGGYTGELFF.

V gene TRBV15 combines with J gene TRBJ2-7; D is possibly TRBD1 (6 bases). Deletions cut 9 bases from V and 0 bases from J, with 12 bases between. Germline V gene lookup returns CDR1 LNHNV and CDR2 YYDKDF (reference sequence). The CDR3 runs to 13 residues. The CDR3 loop reads CATQGTGSYEQYF. In nucleotides, the CDR3 is TGTGCCACTCAGGGGACGGGCTCCTACGAGCAGTACTTC.

V is TRBV6-5 and J is TRBJ2-7, with 8 bases lining up with TRBD1. Trimming removed 2 bases from V and 6 bases from J; junction bases left unmatched: 3. This CDR3 has 13 amino acids. The germline V gene has CDR1 MNHEY and CDR2 SVGAGI. The DNA for the CDR3 is TGTGCCAGCAGTTACGGACAGGGACCCGAGCAGTACTTC. The encoded protein is CASSYGQGPEQYF.

The rearrangement links TRBV7-3 to TRBJ2-5, with D uncertain. V was pared by 1 base and J by 2 bases, with 5 bases between. The CDR3 runs 13 residues. Germline CDR1 reads SGHTA; CDR2 reads FQGTGA. CDR3 sequence (DNA): TGTGCCAGCAGCTTAAGGCAACAAGAGACCCAGTACTTC. Translated: CASSLRQQETQYF.

CDR3 residues: CASSSGGRGSGNTIYF. As DNA, the CDR3 is TGCGCCAGCAGCAGCGGGGGTCGTGGCTCTGGAAACACCATATATTTT. The chain recombines TRBV5-1 with TRBJ1-3; D perhaps matches TRBD1 (5 bases). V gave up 4 bases and J gave up 0 bases, with 14 bases separating them. Germline V gene sequence: CDR1 SGHRS, CDR2 YFSETQ. The CDR3 totals 16 residues. The complete variable domain, with remaining parts taken from reference TRBV5-1 and TRBJ1-3, reads KAGVTQTPRYLIKTRGQQVTLSCSPISGHRSVSWYQQTPGQGLQFLFEYFSETQRNKGNFPGRFSGRQFSNSRSEMNVSTLELGDSALYLCASSSGGRGSGNTIYFGEGSWLTVV.

The J gene is TRBJ2-5, the V gene TRBV27; D ambiguous. The DNA matches TRBJ2-7 better at its end, which makes the J call doubtful. The CDR3 totals 14 residues. CDR1 MNHEY and CDR2 SMNVEV come from the germline V gene (reference sequence). CDR3 DNA sequence: TGTGCCAGCAGTCCAATAGCAGATTTCGGCGAGCAGTACTTC. Translated, it gives CASSPIADFGEQYF.

This clone has just a few counts. The rearrangement joins TRBV14 to TRBJ1-1; D is undetermined. Germline loops: CDR1 SGHDN, CDR2 FVKESK. The CDR3 extends over 13 amino acids. V was clipped by 0 bases and J by 1 base, with 3 bases between them. The CDR3 DNA follows: TGTGCCAGCAGCCAAGACGGGAACACTGAAGCTTTCTTT. Translation: CASSQDGNTEAFF.

The chain links TRBV2 to TRBJ2-6; D perhaps matches TRBD1 (6 bases). V was shortened by 6 bases and J by 2 bases, with 11 bases between the two germline ends. From germline, CDR1 is SNHLY and CDR2 FYNNEI. The CDR3 covers 15 residues. Here the CDR3 reads CASSQQGAGANVLTF. As DNA, the CDR3 is TGTGCCAGCAGCCAACAGGGAGCTGGGGCCAACGTCCTGACTTTC.

J is TRBJ1-6 and V is TRBV5-6; no definite D call. Trimming took 4 bases from V and 3 from J, leaving 20 bases between them. The CDR3 consists of 18 residues. CDR1 SGHDT and CDR2 YYEEEE come from the germline V gene. The CDR3 region is CASSPRLQNPLYNSPLHF. The CDR3 region has the DNA TGTGCCAGCAGCCCGAGGCTCCAGAATCCCCTCTATAATTCACCCCTCCACTTT.

Here the CDR3 reads CSVVWLADSYNEQFF. In nucleotides, the CDR3 is TGCAGCGTTGTTTGGCTAGCGGATTCCTACAATGAGCAGTTCTTC. J is TRBJ2-1 and V is TRBV29-1, with 7 bases that match TRBD2. In germline, CDR1 is SQVTM, CDR2 ANQGSEA. The CDR3 is made up of 15 amino acids. V lost 4 bases, J lost 1 base, and 7 bases stayed unmatched.

This clone was counted between two and nine times. DNA of the CDR3: TGTGCCAGCAGTGAACAGGGACAGGCGAATGAAAAACTGTTTTTT. Amino acids: CASSEQGQANEKLFF. The chain employs TRBV6-1 and TRBJ1-4; the match to TRBD1 covers 8 bases. CDR3 length: 15 residues. The junction had 4 bases not matched to a gene; V was cut back by 2 bases and J by 5 bases. CDR1 and CDR2 from the germline V gene are MNHNS and SASEGT.